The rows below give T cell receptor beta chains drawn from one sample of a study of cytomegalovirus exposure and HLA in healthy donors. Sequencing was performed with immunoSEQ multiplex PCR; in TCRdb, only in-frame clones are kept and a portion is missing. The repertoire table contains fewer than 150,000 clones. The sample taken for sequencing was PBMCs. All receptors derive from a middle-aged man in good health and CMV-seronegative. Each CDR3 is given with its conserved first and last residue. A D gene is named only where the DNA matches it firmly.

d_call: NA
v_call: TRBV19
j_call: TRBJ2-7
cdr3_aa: CASSPGSVGGLNEQYF
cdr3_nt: TGTGCCAGTTCCCCGGGATCGGTGGGGGGGCTGAACGAGCAGTACTTC

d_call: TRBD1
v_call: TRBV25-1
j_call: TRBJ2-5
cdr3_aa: CASNRGGETQYF
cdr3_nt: TGTGCCAGCAACAGGGGCGGCGAGACCCAGTACTTC

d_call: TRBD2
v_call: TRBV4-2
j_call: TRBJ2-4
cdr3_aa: CASSPNARGAGDIQYF
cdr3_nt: TGTGCCAGCAGCCCGAACGCTAGGGGAGCGGGGGACATTCAGTACTTC

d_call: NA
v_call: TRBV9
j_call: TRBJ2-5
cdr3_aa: CASSLSGGQETQYF
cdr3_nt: TGTGCCAGCAGCCTTTCCGGGGGACAAGAGACCCAGTACTTC

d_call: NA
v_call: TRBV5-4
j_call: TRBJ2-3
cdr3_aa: CASSLLQTITDTQYF
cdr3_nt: TGTGCCAGCAGCTTATTACAGACAATCACAGATACGCAGTATTTT

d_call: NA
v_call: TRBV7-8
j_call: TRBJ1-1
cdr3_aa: CASSLGVWRELNTEAFF
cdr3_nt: TGTGCCAGCAGCTTAGGGGTGTGGCGCGAACTAAACACTGAAGCTTTCTTT

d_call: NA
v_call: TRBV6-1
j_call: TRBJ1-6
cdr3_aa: CASGRDLQTPLHF
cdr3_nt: TGTGCCAGTGGGAGAGACCTTCAAACTCCCCTCCACTTT

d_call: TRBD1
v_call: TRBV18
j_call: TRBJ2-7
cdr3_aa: CASSSTGVVVSDEQYF
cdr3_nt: TGTGCCAGCTCATCCACAGGGGTAGTCGTTTCGGACGAGCAGTACTTC

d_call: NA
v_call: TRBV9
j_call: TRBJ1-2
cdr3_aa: CASSVGSPGEGYGYTF
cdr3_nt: TGTGCCAGCAGCGTAGGTAGCCCAGGAGAGGGTTATGGCTACACCTTC

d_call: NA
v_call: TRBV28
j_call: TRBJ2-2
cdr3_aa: CASSLQGTNTGELFF
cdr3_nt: TGTGCCAGCAGTCTGCAGGGGACGAACACCGGGGAGCTGTTTTTT

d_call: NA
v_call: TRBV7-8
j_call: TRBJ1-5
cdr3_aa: CASSLVSSSNQPQHF
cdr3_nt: TGTGCCAGCAGCTTAGTTTCCAGTTCAAATCAGCCCCAGCATTTT

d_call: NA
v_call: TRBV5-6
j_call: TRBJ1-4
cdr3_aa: CASSLAGAKEKLFF
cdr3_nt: TGTGCCAGCAGCTTGGCAGGGGCCAAAGAAAAACTGTTTTTT

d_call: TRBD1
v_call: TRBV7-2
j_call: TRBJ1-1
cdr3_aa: CASSSLYAEGQGKAFF
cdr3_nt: TGTGCCAGCAGCTCCCTCTATGCGGAAGGACAGGGGAAAGCTTTCTTT

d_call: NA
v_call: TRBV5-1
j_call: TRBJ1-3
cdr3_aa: CASRPPRGNTIYF
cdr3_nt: TGCGCCAGCAGACCACCTAGAGGAAACACCATATATTTT

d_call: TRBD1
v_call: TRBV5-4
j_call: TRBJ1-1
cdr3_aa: CASSLQGANTEAFF
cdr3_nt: TGTGCCAGCAGCTTACAGGGGGCGAACACTGAAGCTTTCTTT

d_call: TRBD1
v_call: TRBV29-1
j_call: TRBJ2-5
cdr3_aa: CSADRGEETQYF
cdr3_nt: TGCAGCGCCGACAGGGGGGAAGAGACCCAGTACTTC

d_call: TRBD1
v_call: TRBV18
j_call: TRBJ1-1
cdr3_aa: CASSPPGQGWTEAFF
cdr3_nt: TGTGCCAGCTCTCCTCCGGGACAGGGATGGACTGAAGCTTTCTTT

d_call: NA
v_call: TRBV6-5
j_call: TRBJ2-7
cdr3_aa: CASSRTGTYSYEQYF
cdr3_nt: TGTGCCAGCAGCCGAACCGGGACTTATTCCTACGAGCAGTACTTC

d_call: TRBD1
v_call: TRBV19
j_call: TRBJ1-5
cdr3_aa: CASSIGQASNQPQHF
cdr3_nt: TGTGCCAGTAGTATTGGACAGGCCAGCAATCAGCCCCAGCATTTT

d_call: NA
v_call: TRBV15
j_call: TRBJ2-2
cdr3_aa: CATSRISLGWKAGELFF
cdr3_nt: TGTGCCACCAGCCGAATATCTCTAGGTTGGAAGGCCGGGGAGCTGTTTTTT

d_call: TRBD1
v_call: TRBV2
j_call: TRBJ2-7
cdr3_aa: CASSERTGQGRYEQYF
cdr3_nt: TGTGCCAGCAGTGAGAGGACGGGACAGGGCCGATACGAGCAGTACTTC

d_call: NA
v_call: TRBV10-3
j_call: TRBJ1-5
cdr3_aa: CAISEEVNQPQHF
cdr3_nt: TGTGCCATCAGTGAAGAGGTCAATCAGCCCCAGCATTTT

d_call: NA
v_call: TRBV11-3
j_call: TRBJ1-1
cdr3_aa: CASSLGVGDTEAFF
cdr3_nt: TGTGCCAGCAGCTTGGGAGTTGGGGACACTGAAGCTTTCTTT

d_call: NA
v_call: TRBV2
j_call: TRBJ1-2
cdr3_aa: CASSPRRPTYGYTF
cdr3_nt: TGTGCCAGCAGTCCCAGGCGACCGACCTATGGCTACACCTTC

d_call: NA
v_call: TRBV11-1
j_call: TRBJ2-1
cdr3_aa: CASSFRLGPHNEQFF
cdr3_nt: TGTGCCAGCAGCTTTAGACTAGGGCCCCACAATGAGCAGTTCTTC

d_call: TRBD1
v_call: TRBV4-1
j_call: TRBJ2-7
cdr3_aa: CASSQQQGSTYEQYF
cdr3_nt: TGCGCCAGCAGCCAACAACAGGGGTCAACCTACGAGCAGTACTTC

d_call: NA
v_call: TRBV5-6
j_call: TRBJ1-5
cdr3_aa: CASSSGGNFGNQPQHF
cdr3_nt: TGTGCCAGCAGCTCCGGGGGAAACTTCGGCAATCAGCCCCAGCATTTT

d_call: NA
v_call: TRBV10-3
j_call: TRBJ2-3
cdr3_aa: CAISVVLFTDTQYF
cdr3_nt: TGTGCCATCAGTGTTGTATTATTTACAGATACGCAGTATTTT

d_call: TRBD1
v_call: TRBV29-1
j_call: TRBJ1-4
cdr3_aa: CSVEGGTGQTNEKLFF
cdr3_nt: TGCAGCGTCGAGGGGGGGACAGGCCAAACTAATGAAAAACTGTTTTTT

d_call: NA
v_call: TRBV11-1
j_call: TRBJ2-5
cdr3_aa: CASSLSRLSPKTQYF
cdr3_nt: TGTGCCAGCAGCTTATCCAGACTGTCCCCCAAGACCCAGTACTTC

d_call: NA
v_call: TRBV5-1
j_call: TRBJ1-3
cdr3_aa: CASSSGLPAPSGNTIYF
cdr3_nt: TGCGCCAGCAGCTCCGGACTTCCGGCGCCCTCTGGAAACACCATATATTTT

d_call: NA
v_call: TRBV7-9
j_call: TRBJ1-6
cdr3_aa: CASSLTGRNSPLHF
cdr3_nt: TGTGCCAGCAGCTTAACAGGGCGAAATTCACCCCTCCACTTT

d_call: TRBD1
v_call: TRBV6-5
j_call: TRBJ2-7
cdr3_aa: CASSSAGTDYEQYF
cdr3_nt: TGTGCCAGCAGTTCCGCCGGGACAGACTACGAGCAGTACTTC

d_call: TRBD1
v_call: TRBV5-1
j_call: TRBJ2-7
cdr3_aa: CASSLGSGGYEQYF
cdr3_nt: TGCGCCAGCAGCTTGGGGTCAGGGGGCTACGAGCAGTACTTC

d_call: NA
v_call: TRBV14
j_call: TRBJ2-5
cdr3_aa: CASSLQGGTQYF
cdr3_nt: TGTGCCAGCAGTCTTCAGGGAGGGACCCAGTACTTC

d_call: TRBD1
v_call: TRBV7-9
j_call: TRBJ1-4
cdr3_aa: CASSGQGTGEKLFF
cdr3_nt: TGTGCCAGCAGCGGACAGGGGACGGGTGAAAAACTGTTTTTT

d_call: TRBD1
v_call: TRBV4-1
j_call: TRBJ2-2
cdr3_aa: CASSLRASTGGLTGELFF
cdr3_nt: TGCGCCAGCAGCCTCCGAGCCTCGACAGGGGGCCTCACCGGGGAGCTGTTTTTT

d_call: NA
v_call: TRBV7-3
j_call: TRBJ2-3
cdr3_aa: CASSLNPPSTGTDTQYF
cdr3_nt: TGTGCCAGCAGCTTAAACCCCCCCTCCACGGGCACAGATACGCAGTATTTT

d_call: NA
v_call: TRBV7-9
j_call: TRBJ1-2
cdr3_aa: CASSTSSRLANYGYTF
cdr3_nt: TGTGCCAGCAGCACATCGTCCAGGTTAGCTAACTATGGCTACACCTTC

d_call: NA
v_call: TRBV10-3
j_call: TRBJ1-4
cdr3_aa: CAISVGGEKLFF
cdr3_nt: TGTGCCATCAGTGTAGGAGGGGAAAAACTGTTTTTT

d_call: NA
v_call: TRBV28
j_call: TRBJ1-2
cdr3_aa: CASTQGLYGYTF
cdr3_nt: TGTGCCAGCACCCAGGGCCTCTATGGCTACACCTTC

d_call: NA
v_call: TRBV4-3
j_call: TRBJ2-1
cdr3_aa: CASSQDSAGGYNEQFF
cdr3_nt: TGCGCCAGCAGCCAAGATAGTGCCGGGGGTTACAATGAGCAGTTCTTC

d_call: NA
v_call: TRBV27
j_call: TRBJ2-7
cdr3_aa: CASRGFYEQYF
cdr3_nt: TGTGCCAGCCGGGGGTTTTACGAGCAGTACTTC

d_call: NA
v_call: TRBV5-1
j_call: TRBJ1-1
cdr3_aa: CASSLGDRIAEAFF
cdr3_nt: TGCGCCAGCAGCTTGGGTGACAGGATCGCTGAAGCTTTCTTT

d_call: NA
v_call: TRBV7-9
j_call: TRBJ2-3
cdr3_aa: CASSLVLIDTQYF
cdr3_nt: TGTGCCAGCAGCTTAGTACTGATAGATACGCAGTATTTT

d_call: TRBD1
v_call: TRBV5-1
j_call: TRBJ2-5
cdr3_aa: CASSPGQGYQETQYF
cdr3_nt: TGCGCCAGCAGCCCCGGACAGGGGTACCAAGAGACCCAGTACTTC

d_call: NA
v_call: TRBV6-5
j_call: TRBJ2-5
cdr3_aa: CASSYSGAQETQYF
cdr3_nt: TGTGCCAGCAGTTATTCAGGGGCCCAAGAGACCCAGTACTTC

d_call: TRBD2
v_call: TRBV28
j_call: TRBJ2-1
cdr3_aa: CASSPTGGLSVNEQFF
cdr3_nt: TGTGCCAGCAGCCCTACGGGGGGGCTTTCGGTTAATGAGCAGTTCTTC

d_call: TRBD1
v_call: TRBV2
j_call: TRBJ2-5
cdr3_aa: CASSRDRGGETQYF
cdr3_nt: TGTGCCAGCAGCCGGGACAGGGGAGGAGAGACCCAGTACTTC

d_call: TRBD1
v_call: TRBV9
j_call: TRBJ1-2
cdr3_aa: CASSVDPTGGGYTF
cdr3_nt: TGTGCCAGCAGCGTAGACCCGACAGGGGGCGGCTACACCTTC

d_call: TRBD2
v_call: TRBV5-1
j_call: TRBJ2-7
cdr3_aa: CASSFGFPVAGAPEQYF
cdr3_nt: TGCGCCAGCAGCTTCGGATTTCCGGTAGCGGGGGCCCCTGAGCAGTACTTC

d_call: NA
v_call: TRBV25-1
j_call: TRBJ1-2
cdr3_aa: CASSPQVNYGYTF
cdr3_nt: TGTGCCAGCAGTCCACAGGTCAACTATGGCTACACCTTC

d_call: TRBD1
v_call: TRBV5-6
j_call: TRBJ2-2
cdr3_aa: CASSPQQGGTGELFF
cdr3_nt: TGTGCCAGCAGCCCCCAACAGGGGGGAACCGGGGAGCTGTTTTTT

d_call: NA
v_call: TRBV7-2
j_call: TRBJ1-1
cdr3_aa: CASSLGRHGLSKGPEAFF
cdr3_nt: TGTGCCAGCAGCTTAGGGCGGCACGGGCTCTCGAAGGGGCCTGAAGCTTTCTTT

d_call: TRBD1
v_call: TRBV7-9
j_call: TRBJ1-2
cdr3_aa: CASSLAETGMRGYTF
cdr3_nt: TGTGCCAGCAGCTTAGCGGAGACAGGGATGCGTGGCTACACCTTC

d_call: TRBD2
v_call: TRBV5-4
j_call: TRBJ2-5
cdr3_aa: CASSLPSGGQETQYF
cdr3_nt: TGTGCCAGCAGCTTACCTAGCGGGGGGCAAGAGACCCAGTACTTC

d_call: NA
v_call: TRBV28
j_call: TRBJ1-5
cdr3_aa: CASSLSSGSNQPQHF
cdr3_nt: TGTGCCAGCAGTTTATCTTCAGGTAGCAATCAGCCCCAGCATTTT

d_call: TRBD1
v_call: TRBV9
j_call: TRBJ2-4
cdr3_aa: CASSEGRDRDPRRDIQYF
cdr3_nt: TGTGCCAGCAGCGAGGGTCGAGACAGGGACCCCCGCAGAGACATTCAGTACTTC

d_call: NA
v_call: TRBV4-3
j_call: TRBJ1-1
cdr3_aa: CASSLGRGNTEAFF
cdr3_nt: TGCGCCAGCAGCCTCGGTCGGGGGAACACTGAAGCTTTCTTT

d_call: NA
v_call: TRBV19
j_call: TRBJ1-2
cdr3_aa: CASKRESKTNYGYTF
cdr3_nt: TGTGCCAGTAAACGGGAATCAAAAACTAACTATGGCTACACCTTC